The clone carrying this TCR beta chain is categorized as medium-sized (0.01 to 0.1%). The record originates from a study of liver allograft versus peripheral blood T cells. Study as a whole: Repertoires from peripheral blood of liver transplant recipients were compared with those inside their transplanted livers.

CDR3 size: 14 residues. CDR1 is MNHNY and CDR2 is SVGAGI in the germline V gene (reference sequence). Trimming at V came to 6 bases and at J to 0 bases, leaving 4 bases not matched to a gene. TCRdb itself ran the reads through MiXCR, one entry per CDR3 protein. The repertoire holds 7,000 to 9,000 distinct CDR3 sequences, with 15% to 20% as singletons. This chain uses TRBV6-6 with TRBJ2-5, with 7 positions matching TRBD1. The receptor was derived from a human patient who had a liver transplant. Some T cells may be graft donor cells. The CDR3: CASRGQPYQETQYF. DNA of the CDR3: TGTGCCAGCAGGGGACAGCCATACCAAGAGACCCAGTACTTC.